This TCR beta chain comes out of a study of persistence of HIV-infected CD4 T cells. Study-level findings and limits: Antigen-responding cells were enriched for degenerate expanded CDR3beta sequences.

The J segment lost 5 bases and the V segment lost 2 bases, leaving 4 bases of the junction unmatched. Germline V gene sequence: CDR1 SGHRS, CDR2 YFSETQ. The CDR3 consists of 15 residues. An overlapping HIV-1 Gag peptide pool stimulated these cells at roughly 1 ug/peptide/mL. CD40L-negative CD69-negative CD45RO-high memory CD4+ T cells were sorted as populations depleted of antigen-responding cells. Stimulated PBMCs had first been depleted of CD8+ T cells. Sequencing used immunoSEQ version 4 in survey mode. Template was genomic DNA at around 10 ng/uL, with up to about 1 ug used per sample. TCRdb's copy holds only in-frame clones and misses some; the assay was immunoSEQ multiplex PCR. The table lists around 30,000 clones, 82% of them singletons. As for this clone: Its target is unknown.

The sample was CD4+ T cells sorted from PBMCs after roughly 18-hour stimulation, taken from a patient who received antiretroviral therapy. This TCR was recovered from an adult woman with HIV who was CMV-seropositive. The rearrangement links TRBV5-1 to TRBJ1-6; TRBD1 matches 7 bases. The CDR3 DNA follows: TGCGCCAGCAGCTTTACCGGGACAGATAATTCACCCCTCCACTTT. Residues: CASSFTGTDNSPLHF.